The source of this TCR beta chain is a study of blood T cell repertoires in COVID-19. Study-level background: The United States, Italy and Spain provided the acute and convalescent COVID-19 samples.

Methods used by the authors: Nucleated cell number was recorded as an estimate derived from reference gene primer amplification. Sequenced by immunoSEQ multiplex PCR; TCRdb stores in-frame clones only, minus some. For V, J and clone size, that table is used; D and trimming come from the DNA. This table holds some 460,000 clones, roughly nine tenths found once. There are 19 residues in the CDR3. J gave up 0 bases and V 1 base, and 14 bases lay outside the gene matches. Germline loops: CDR1 SEHNR, CDR2 FQNEAQ (reference sequence). Adults between roughly 18 and 100 years of age took part from 20 to 25 US areas. Assignment of participants to cohorts was predicated upon participant-reported clinical history.

V and J are TRBV7-9 and TRBJ2-7, with 8 bases aligning to TRBD2. The receptor was derived from a woman younger than 30 with acute COVID-19. The sequenced sample consisted of PBMCs or T cells enriched from blood (not recorded which). The CDR3 region is CASSLGVSGSRWSSYEQYF. The CDR3 coding sequence is TGTGCCAGCAGCTTAGGGGTAAGCGGGAGCCGTTGGAGCTCCTACGAGCAGTACTTC.